This TCR beta chain derives from a study of blood T cell repertoires in COVID-19. Looking at the study overall: COVID-19 samples, acute and convalescent, were from the United States, Italy and Spain.

Profiling relied on immunoSEQ multiplex PCR, and the TCRdb table lists in-frame clones only, not all of them. The profile covers approximately 220,000 clones, with approximately 85% appearing a single time and 2.9% taken by the ten largest. CDR3 length: 14 amino acids. From germline, CDR1 is SGHRS and CDR2 YFSETQ. V was clipped by 4 bases and J by 2 bases; unmatched bases: 3. Sequenced: peripheral blood. This chain links TRBV5-1 with TRBJ2-3, with 8 bases matching TRBD1. This sequence was found in a man aged 45 to 65 who had recovered from COVID-19. In DNA form, the CDR3 reads TGCGCCAGCAGCCCGGGACAGGTCACAGATACGCAGTATTTT. This translates into CASSPGQVTDTQYF.